The sequence of this T cell receptor (beta chain) was determined in a study of T cell clones after liver transplantation (dated 2019 in TCRdb). With regard to the full study: The samples were obtained from ITN030ST, a randomized trial that attempted immunosuppression withdrawal within 2 years after liver transplantation. Of the 8 liver transplant recipients making up the studied cohort, 3 were classified as tolerant and 5 as non-tolerant. After a pre-transplant mixed lymphocyte reaction, TCRbeta sequencing was used to pinpoint donor-reactive T cell clones, which were subsequently tracked in post-transplant blood. Until randomization at 12-24 months post-transplant, subjects were given standard immunosuppression, with no induction therapy. Third party-reactive TCRbeta sequences from pre-transplant MLRs were also identified as an antigen-independent comparator for donor-reactive sequences. Tolerance meant complete immunosuppression withdrawal for at least one year without liver enzymes rising beyond twice the upper limit of normal. Blood samples were taken pre-transplant, pre-randomization before withdrawal, and post-randomization after full withdrawal or failed withdrawal. Three of the eight recipients were HCV-positive; the others were transplanted for non-autoimmune, non-viral indications. Summary of the overall study and its limitations: Low numbers of available donor cells limited the measurable donor-reactive repertoire in two subjects. Once repertoire turnover was taken into account, donor-reactive detection showed a significant reduction for CD4 in 7 of 8 subjects and for CD8 in 8 of 8. Conclusions were preliminary, limited by small, heterogeneous patient numbers and non-standardized post-transplant time points. Donor-reactive sequences decreased more than third party-reactive sequences, which suggests partial antigen-specific deletion that was not related to withdrawal success. Circulating donor-reactive CD4 TCRbeta sequences fell significantly post-transplant in most of the 8 subjects, irrespective of tolerance or HCV status. Because no allograft tissue specimens were available, donor-reactive T cells may have migrated into the graft instead of being deleted.

Comment on this clone: The antigen this receptor binds is unknown. Base quality data are lacking; no much larger clone is found one base away.

The germline V gene sets CDR1 to LGHNA and CDR2 to YSLEER. From the cysteine up to the phenylalanine, the CDR3 has a length of 15 residues. The read is trimmed to its CDR3 DNA, 45 bases read in frame from base 1. From V the trimming removes 2 bases and from J it removes 6 bases, while the gene matches leave 4 bases of the junction unaccounted for. High-throughput TCRbeta CDR3 sequencing of frozen genomic DNA was performed by immunoSEQ, with PCR amplification, mapping, bias correction and internal controls included. As for the original processing: Productive rearrangements were retained, and unique TCRbeta sequences were defined by the CDR3 nucleotide sequence together with the V and J gene. Donor-reactive sequences required at least 5-fold expansion in CFSE-low cells versus unstimulated pre-transplant cells and at least 0.01% frequency. To ensure at least 90% detection power, minimum frequency thresholds were set for each subject based on that subject's lowest-template unstimulated sample. Repertoire turnover was measured by Jensen-Shannon divergence between the top 1000 TCRbeta sequences post- and pre-transplant. Changes in detection of donor-reactive sequences were assessed with two-sided Fisher's exact tests. TCRdb mirrors the immuneACCESS table, restricted to in-frame sequences. Some clones are absent from its copies; in checked studies, under half trace to an unresolved V gene, and the reason for the others is unknown. V and J calls and clone size come straight from that table; D and trimming were deduced from the DNA. The sample table lists about 70,000 clones, about four fifths of them with a count of one. Approximately 0.73% of the sample is taken by the ten largest.

Thawed unstimulated PBMCs were stained for CD3, CD4 and CD8 and FACS-sorted into CD3+CD4+ and CD3+CD8+ populations. Randomization to immunosuppression withdrawal applied to every one of the 8 studied subjects. The Qiagen DNeasy Blood and Tissue Kit was used for genomic DNA isolation. The sample consisted of CD4+ T cells from blood, taken 12 months after liver transplant. The origin of this receptor is a human patient who received a liver transplant. After a transplant, not all T cells may be the patient's own; some may come from the graft donor. The V and J genes are TRBV4-3 and TRBJ1-4, with TRBD1 identical over 9 junction bases. The nucleotide sequence reads as follows: TGCGCCAGCAGCCAAAGACAGGGGGGGGATGAAAAACTGTTTTTT. The translation is CASSQRQGGDEKLFF.